This TCR beta chain was recorded in a study of CD8 T cells in ankylosing spondylitis. The study, taken as a whole, reports: Disease-linked clones were reportedly significantly enriched in matched ankylosing spondylitis synovial fluid.

This clonotype has a count of ten or more. Its specificity is unknown. Quantitative 5'-RACE with molecular barcodes generated TCR beta libraries. Each CDR3 protein is one row after TCRdb ran MiXCR on the 5' RACE reads. The sample carries over 75,000 distinct CDR3 sequences, about 9% recorded once. Trimming pared 3 bases from V and 4 bases from J, leaving 16 bases between. This CDR3 region has 14 residues. Germline V gene lookup returns CDR1 DFQATT and CDR2 SNEGSKA (reference sequence). The rearrangement joins TRBV20-1 to TRBJ2-7; D is unclear. Sequenced input: blood, either unsorted or a sorted T cell fraction (not recorded which). This TCR came from a male donor with ankylosing spondylitis or in good health (not recorded which). Here the CDR3 reads CSASSRYGGYEQYF. The CDR3 DNA reads as TGCAGTGCTAGCTCTCGGTACGGTGGATACGAGCAGTACTTC.